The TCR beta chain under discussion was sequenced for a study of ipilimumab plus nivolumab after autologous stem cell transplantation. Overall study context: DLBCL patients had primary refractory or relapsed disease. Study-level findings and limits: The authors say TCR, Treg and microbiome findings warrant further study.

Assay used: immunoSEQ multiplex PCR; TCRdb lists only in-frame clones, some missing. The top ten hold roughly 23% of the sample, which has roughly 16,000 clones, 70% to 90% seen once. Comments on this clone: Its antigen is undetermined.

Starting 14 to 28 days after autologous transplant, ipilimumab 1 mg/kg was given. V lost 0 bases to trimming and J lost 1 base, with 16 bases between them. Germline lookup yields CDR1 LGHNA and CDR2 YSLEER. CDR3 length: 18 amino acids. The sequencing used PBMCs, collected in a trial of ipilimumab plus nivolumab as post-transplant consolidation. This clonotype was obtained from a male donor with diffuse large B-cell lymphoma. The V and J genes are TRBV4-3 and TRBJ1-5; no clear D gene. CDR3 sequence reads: CASSQDDGFGRSNQPQHF. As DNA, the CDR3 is TGCGCCAGCAGCCAAGATGATGGGTTCGGGCGGAGCAATCAGCCCCAGCATTTT.